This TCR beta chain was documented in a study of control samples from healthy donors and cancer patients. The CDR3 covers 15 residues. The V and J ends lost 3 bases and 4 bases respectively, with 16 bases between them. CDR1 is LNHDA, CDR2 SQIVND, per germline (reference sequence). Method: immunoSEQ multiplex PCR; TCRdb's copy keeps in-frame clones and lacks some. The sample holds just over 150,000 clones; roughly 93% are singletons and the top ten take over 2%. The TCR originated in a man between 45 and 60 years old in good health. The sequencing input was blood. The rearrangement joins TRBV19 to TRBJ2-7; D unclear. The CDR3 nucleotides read TGTGCCAGTAGTATCGGCGATCAGAGCCCATACGAGCAGTACTTC. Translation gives CASSIGDQSPYEQYF.